The next 25 T cell receptor beta chains were all read from a single sample in a study of shared clonotypes between healthy human individuals. Here immunoSEQ multiplex PCR was the method, and the copy in TCRdb shows in-frame clones only, minus some. The sample consists of around 600,000 clones, 85% to 95% of them appearing once. Only CD45RO-negative cells positively selected for CCR7 counted as naive CD8 cells, so terminally differentiated effector memory CD45RA+ cells were excluded. The sequenced sample consisted of naive CD8+ T cells sorted from blood. The receptors were sampled from a woman aged 30 to 39 in good health.

The genes are TRBV5-1 and TRBJ2-7; the D gene is possibly TRBD2 (6 bases). Germline CDR1 and CDR2: SGHRS and YFSETQ. The CDR3 totals 16 residues. Trimming stripped 1 base from V and 1 base from J, with 15 bases between. In DNA form, the CDR3 reads TGCGCCAGCAGCTTGTTTCGGGAGTGGGTATCCTACGAGCAGTACTTC. The encoded protein is CASSLFREWVSYEQYF.

The V gene is TRBV4-1, the J gene TRBJ1-2; the D is unclear. The CDR3 totals 13 residues. V was pared by 4 bases and J by 4 bases, with 10 bases between. The germline V gene has CDR1 MGHRA and CDR2 YSYEKL. The CDR3 is CASSPPATYGYTF. The CDR3 DNA reads as TGCGCCAGCAGCCCCCCGGCAACCTATGGCTACACCTTC.

CDR3 sequence (DNA): TGTGCCAGCAGTTACTGGACAGGGGGGGGAGAGACCCAGTACTTC. Its protein is CASSYWTGGGETQYF. The chain uses TRBV28 and TRBJ2-5, with 10 bases lining up with TRBD1. Germline trimming cut 4 bases from V and 4 bases from J; bases unmatched to any gene: 6. Germline CDR1 MDHEN, CDR2 SYDVKM. This CDR3 is built from 15 residues.

This chain uses TRBV19 with TRBJ2-7, with D unclear. Trimming removed 1 base at V and 3 bases at J, with 10 bases between. The germline V gene has CDR1 LNHDA and CDR2 SQIVND (reference sequence). The CDR3 is made up of 14 amino acids. CDR3 amino acids: CASSIGGQVYEQYF. Here the CDR3 DNA reads TGTGCCAGTAGTATAGGTGGCCAAGTCTACGAGCAGTACTTC.

V gene TRBV19 combines with J gene TRBJ2-7; 11 positions agree with TRBD2. V lost 0 bases and J lost 6; bases outside the gene matches: 4. CDR3 length: 15 residues. From germline, CDR1 is LNHDA and CDR2 SQIVND (reference sequence). CDR3 protein: CASSIESSGRLEQYF. CDR3 DNA sequence: TGTGCCAGTAGTATAGAGTCTAGCGGGAGGCTCGAGCAGTACTTC.

The chain joins TRBV27 to TRBJ2-4; possibly TRBD1 for D (5 bases). Germline V gene sequence: CDR1 MNHEY, CDR2 SMNVEV (reference sequence). This CDR3 region has 13 residues. V lost 3 bases, J lost 10 bases, and 13 bases lay in between. The CDR3 region has the DNA TGTGCCAGCAGTTTCGTGACAGACGGAATTCAGTACTTC. Translation: CASSFVTDGIQYF.

The chain has TRBV7-8 and TRBJ2-7, with TRBD1 identical over 9 bases. The V segment lost 1 base and the J segment 3 bases; nucleotides outside the gene matches: 10. Per the germline V gene, CDR1 is SGHVS and CDR2 is FQNEAQ. The CDR3 is 17 residues long. CDR3 residues: CASSLDLPGQGSYEQYF. CDR3 DNA: TGTGCCAGCAGCTTAGATTTACCGGGACAGGGTAGCTACGAGCAGTACTTC.

The chain combines TRBV4-1 with TRBJ2-2; TRBD2 matches 9 bases. The CDR3 has 13 amino acids. J lost 7 bases, V lost 7 bases, and 4 bases had no gene match. Per the germline V gene, CDR1 is MGHRA and CDR2 is YSYEKL. CDR3 amino acids: CASTRSGSGELFF. CDR3 nucleotides: TGCGCCAGCACCCGTAGCGGGAGCGGGGAGCTGTTTTTT.

The chain links TRBV4-2 to TRBJ2-5, with a possible D match to TRBD1 (6 bases). The CDR3 contains 13 residues. Germline CDR1 and CDR2: LGHNA and YNFKEQ. V was cut by 3 bases and J by 3 bases, with 8 bases left in between. The chain's CDR3 is CASSQRGKETQYF. CDR3 nucleotide sequence: TGTGCCAGCAGCCAGAGGGGGAAAGAGACCCAGTACTTC.

Only one count was recorded for this clone. The chain combines TRBV6-6 with TRBJ2-5, with a weak D call TRBD2 (5 bases). The germline V gene has CDR1 MNHNY and CDR2 SVGAGI (reference sequence). The CDR3 runs to 14 residues. V lost 7 bases, J lost 5 bases, and 17 bases lay in between. CDR3 amino acids: CASTITGVYETQYF. CDR3 DNA sequence: TGTGCCAGCACCATAACCGGGGTATATGAGACCCAGTACTTC.

The CDR3 protein is CASSTSSGRYDYEQYF. The CDR3 coding sequence is TGTGCCAGTAGTACCTCCTCGGGACGGTACGACTACGAGCAGTACTTC. The rearrangement uses TRBV19 and TRBJ2-7; either TRBD1 or TRBD2 may fit D (5 bases each). Trimming took off 4 bases at V and 3 bases at J, with 19 bases between the two ends. Germline CDR1 is LNHDA and CDR2 is SQIVND (reference sequence). The CDR3 runs to 16 residues.

The V and J genes are TRBV29-1 and TRBJ2-1; 10 bases match TRBD2. Germline assignment: CDR1 SQVTM and CDR2 ANQGSEA. This CDR3 is 14 amino acids long. The V and J ends lost 6 bases and 1 base, in that order; junction bases with no gene match: 3. This CDR3 reads CSVISGGSYNEQFF. The CDR3 DNA is TGCAGCGTCATTAGCGGGGGGTCCTACAATGAGCAGTTCTTC.

The chain joins TRBV28 to TRBJ1-2; no definite D call. Germline CDR1 and CDR2: MDHEN and SYDVKM. V lost 5 bases and J lost 4, with 14 bases in between. The CDR3 has 14 amino acids. The CDR3, as DNA: TGTGCCAGCAGTCGGCTTAGGGCAGTCTATGGCTACACCTTC. Its protein product is CASSRLRAVYGYTF.

With respect to this clone: Distinct nucleotide sequences in the sample also encode this CDR3. The gene calls are TRBV28 and TRBJ1-3; D is undetermined. The CDR3 sequence is 15 residues long. Trimming stripped 2 bases from V and 0 bases from J, with 8 bases between. Germline V gene data show CDR1 as MDHEN and CDR2 as SYDVKM. The CDR3 nucleotides are TGTGCCAGCAGTTTACCCCGCAGCTCTGGAAACACCATATATTTT. It yields the protein CASSLPRSSGNTIYF. Filled out from reference TRBV28 and TRBJ1-3, the complete variable domain reads DVKVTQSSRYLVKRTGEKVFLECVQDMDHENMFWYRQDPGLGLRLIYFSYDVKMKEKGDIPEGYSVSREKKERFSLILESASTNQTSMYLCASSLPRSSGNTIYFGEGSWLTVV.

The chain combines TRBV27 with TRBJ2-5; no clear D gene. This CDR3 has 13 residues. The germline V gene encodes CDR1 MNHEY and CDR2 SMNVEV (reference sequence). V gave up 3 bases and J gave up 2 bases, with 7 bases separating them. CDR3 protein: CASSFGRQETQYF. The CDR3 region has the DNA TGTGCCAGCAGTTTCGGACGGCAAGAGACCCAGTACTTC.

The V call is TRBV6-4, the J call TRBJ2-1; TRBD2 aligns across 8 bases. V shed 5 bases and J 2 bases; nucleotides not matched to a gene: 5. This CDR3 has 15 residues. Germline CDR1 MRHNA, CDR2 SNTAGT. CDR3 nucleotide sequence: TGTGCCAGCAGTAGCGGGAGAGGGGCCTACAATGAGCAGTTCTTC. This encodes CASSSGRGAYNEQFF.

The chain uses TRBV27 and TRBJ2-1; 10 positions agree with TRBD2. J was trimmed by 8 bases and V by 6 bases; bases with no gene match: 7. CDR1 and CDR2 (germline): MNHEY, SMNVEV (reference sequence). CDR3 length equals 14 residues. The CDR3 here is CASRSAGGRDEQFF. CDR3 sequence (DNA): TGTGCCAGCAGGTCAGCGGGAGGGCGGGATGAGCAGTTCTTC.

The J gene is TRBJ1-2, the V gene TRBV2, with TRBD1 identical over 7 bases. Per germline, CDR1 SNHLY and CDR2 FYNNEI. The CDR3 loop spans 14 amino acids. V lost 6 bases, J lost 7 bases, and 11 bases stayed unmatched. The CDR3: CASSLGQAAVGYTF. The CDR3 nucleotides are TGTGCCAGCAGCCTCGGACAGGCGGCGGTTGGCTACACCTTC.

The CDR3 spells CASSSGSDYEQYF. DNA of the CDR3: TGCGCCAGCAGCTCCGGGTCGGATTACGAGCAGTACTTC. The chain uses TRBV5-1 and TRBJ2-7; D gene unclear. CDR1 and CDR2 (germline): SGHRS, YFSETQ. The CDR3 is made up of 13 amino acids. V shed 3 bases and J shed 4 bases, with 11 bases lying between them.

DNA for the CDR3: TGTGCCAGCAATCGGGACCTCTCTGGAAACACCATATATTTT. Translating it yields CASNRDLSGNTIYF. This sequence joins TRBV9 and TRBJ1-3; D perhaps matches TRBD1 (5 bases). Between the trimmed V and J ends, which lost 6 bases and 0 bases, there was a span of 10 bases. This CDR3 contains 14 residues. Germline CDR1 reads SGDLS; CDR2 reads YYNGEE.

This chain uses TRBV5-4 with TRBJ2-7; D is unresolved. The CDR3 covers 14 residues. Germline lookup yields CDR1 SGHNT and CDR2 YYREEE (reference sequence). The V gene lost 2 bases and the J gene lost 0 bases, with 9 bases spanning the gap. The CDR3 bases are TGTGCCAGCAGCTTACCAGAACGCTCCTACGAGCAGTACTTC. It yields the protein CASSLPERSYEQYF.

In regard to this clone: This clone may be a read error of a much larger clone one base away. Other DNA sequences from this sample encode an identical CDR3 as well. The V and J genes are TRBV5-4 and TRBJ2-7; unclear D gene. The ends were cut back, 3 bases at V and 2 bases at J, with 3 bases in the middle. The CDR3 sequence is 11 residues long. Germline loops: CDR1 SGHNT, CDR2 YYREEE (reference sequence). The CDR3 here is CASSSTYEQYF. The CDR3 region has the DNA TGTGCCAGCAGCTCGACCTACGAGCAGTACTTC.

The chain uses TRBV2 and TRBJ1-4; 9 nucleotides align to TRBD1. In germline, CDR1 is SNHLY, CDR2 FYNNEI. The CDR3 is made up of 13 amino acids. Trimming removed 7 bases from V and 5 bases from J; junction bases left unmatched: 2. CDR3 sequence: CASNGQGNEKLFF. The CDR3 nucleotides read TGTGCCAGCAACGGACAGGGGAATGAAAAACTGTTTTTT.

The chain has TRBV10-3 and TRBJ2-7, with TRBD1 matching over 10 bases. The junction had 6 bases not matched to a gene; V was cut back by 3 bases and J by 1 base. There are 16 residues in the CDR3. The germline V gene has CDR1 ENHRY and CDR2 SYGVKD. The CDR3 is CAISDFRDRGSYEQYF. The CDR3 nucleotides are TGTGCCATCAGTGACTTCCGGGACAGGGGATCCTACGAGCAGTACTTC.

The chain has TRBV27 and TRBJ1-2; a weak D match, TRBD1 (6 bases). The CDR3 covers 15 residues. Per germline, CDR1 MNHEY and CDR2 SMNVEV (reference sequence). The germline V and J ends were trimmed by 4 bases and 2 bases, with 14 bases remaining between them. The chain's CDR3 is CASSSLGGSNYGYTF. CDR3 DNA sequence: TGTGCCAGCAGTTCCCTAGGGGGTTCAAACTATGGCTACACCTTC.